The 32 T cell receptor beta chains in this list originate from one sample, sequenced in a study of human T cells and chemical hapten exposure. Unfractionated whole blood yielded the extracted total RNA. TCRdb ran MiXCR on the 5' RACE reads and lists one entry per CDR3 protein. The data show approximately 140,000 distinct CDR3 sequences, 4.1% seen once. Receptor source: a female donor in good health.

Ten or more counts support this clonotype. Here the CDR3 reads CSARRDTWHSNQPQHF. In DNA form, the CDR3 reads TGCAGTGCTAGAAGGGACACGTGGCATAGCAATCAGCCCCAGCATTTT. This chain connects TRBV20-1 to TRBJ1-5, with a weak D call TRBD1 (6 bases). The CDR3 loop spans 16 amino acids. Germline CDR1 is DFQATT and CDR2 is SNEGSKA (reference sequence). Trimming stripped 2 bases from V and 0 bases from J, with 14 bases between.

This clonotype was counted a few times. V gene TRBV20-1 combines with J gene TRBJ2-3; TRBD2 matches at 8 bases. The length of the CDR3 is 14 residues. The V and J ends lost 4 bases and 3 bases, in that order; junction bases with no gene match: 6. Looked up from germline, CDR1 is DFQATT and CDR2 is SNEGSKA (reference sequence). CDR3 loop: CSAISGGRTDTQYF. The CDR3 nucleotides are TGCAGTGCTATCAGCGGGGGTCGTACAGATACGCAGTATTTT.

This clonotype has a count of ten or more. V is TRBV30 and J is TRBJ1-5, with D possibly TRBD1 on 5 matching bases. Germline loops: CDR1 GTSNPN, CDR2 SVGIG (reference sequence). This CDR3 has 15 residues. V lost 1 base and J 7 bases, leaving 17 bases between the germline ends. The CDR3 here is CAWSGSVAAGQPQHF. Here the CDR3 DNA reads TGTGCCTGGAGTGGATCGGTGGCTGCAGGGCAGCCCCAGCATTTT.

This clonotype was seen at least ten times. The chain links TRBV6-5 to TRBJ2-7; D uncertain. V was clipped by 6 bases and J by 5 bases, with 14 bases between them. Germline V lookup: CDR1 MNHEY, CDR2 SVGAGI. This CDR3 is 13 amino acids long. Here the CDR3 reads CASSRGRANEQYF. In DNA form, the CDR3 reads TGTGCCAGCAGCCGCGGACGAGCCAACGAGCAGTACTTC.

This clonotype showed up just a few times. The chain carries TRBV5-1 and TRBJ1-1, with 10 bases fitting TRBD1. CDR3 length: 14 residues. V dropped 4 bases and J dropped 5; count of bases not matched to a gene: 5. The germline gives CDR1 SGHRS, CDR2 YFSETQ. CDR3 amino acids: CASSGGQGGTEAFF. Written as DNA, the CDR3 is TGCGCCAGCAGCGGAGGACAGGGGGGAACTGAAGCTTTCTTT. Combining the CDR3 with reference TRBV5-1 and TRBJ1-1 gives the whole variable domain KAGVTQTPRYLIKTRGQQVTLSCSPISGHRSVSWYQQTPGQGLQFLFEYFSETQRNKGNFPGRFSGRQFSNSRSEMNVSTLELGDSALYLCASSGGQGGTEAFFGQGTRLTVV.

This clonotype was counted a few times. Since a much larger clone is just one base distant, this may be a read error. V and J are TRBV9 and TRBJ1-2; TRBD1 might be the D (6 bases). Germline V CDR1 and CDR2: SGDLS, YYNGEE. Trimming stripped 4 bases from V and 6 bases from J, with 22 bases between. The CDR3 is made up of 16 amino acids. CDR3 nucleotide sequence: TGTGCCAGCAGCCCCGAGAGGGGGAGACTCTCAGATGGCTACACCTTC. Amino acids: CASSPERGRLSDGYTF.

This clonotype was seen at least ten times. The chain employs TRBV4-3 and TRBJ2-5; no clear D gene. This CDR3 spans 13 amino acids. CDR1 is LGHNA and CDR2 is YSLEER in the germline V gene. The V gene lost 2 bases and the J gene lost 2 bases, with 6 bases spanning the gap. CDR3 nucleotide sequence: TGCGCCAGCAGCCAACACTTTCAAGAGACCCAGTACTTC. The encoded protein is CASSQHFQETQYF.

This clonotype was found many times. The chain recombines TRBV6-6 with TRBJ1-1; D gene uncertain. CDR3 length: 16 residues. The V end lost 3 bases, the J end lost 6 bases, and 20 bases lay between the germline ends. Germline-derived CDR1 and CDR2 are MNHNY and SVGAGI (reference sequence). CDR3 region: CASSYSLGSSYAEAFF. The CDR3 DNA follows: TGTGCCAGCAGTTATAGTCTGGGCAGTAGTTACGCTGAAGCTTTCTTT.

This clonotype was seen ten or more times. The CDR3 DNA reads as TGTGCCAGCAGTTGGACAGCTTTTAACTATGGCTACACCTTC. Encoded protein: CASSWTAFNYGYTF. The chain recombines TRBV6-5 with TRBJ1-2, with D possibly matching TRBD1 (6 bases). This CDR3 has 14 residues. Germline loops: CDR1 MNHEY, CDR2 SVGAGI. V lost 4 bases, J lost 1 base, and 10 bases lay in between.

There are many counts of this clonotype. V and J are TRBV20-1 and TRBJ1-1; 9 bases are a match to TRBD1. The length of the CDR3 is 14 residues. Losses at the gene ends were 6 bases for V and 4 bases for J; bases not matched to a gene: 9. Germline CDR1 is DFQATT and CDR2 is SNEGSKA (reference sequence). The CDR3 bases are TGCAGTGCCCGGCCTTTGGACAGGGGCACTGAAGCTTTCTTT. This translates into CSARPLDRGTEAFF.

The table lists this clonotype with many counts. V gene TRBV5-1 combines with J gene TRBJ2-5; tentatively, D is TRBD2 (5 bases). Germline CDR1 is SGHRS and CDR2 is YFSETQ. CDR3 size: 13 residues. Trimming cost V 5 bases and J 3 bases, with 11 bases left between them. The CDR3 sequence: CASRPTREETQYF. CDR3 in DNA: TGCGCCAGCAGGCCTACTAGGGAAGAGACCCAGTACTTC.

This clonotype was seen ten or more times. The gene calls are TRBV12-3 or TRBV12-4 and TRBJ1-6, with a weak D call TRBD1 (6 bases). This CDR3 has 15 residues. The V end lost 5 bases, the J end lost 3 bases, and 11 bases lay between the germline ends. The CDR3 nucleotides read TGTGCCAGCAGTACAGGGAGAGTCTATAATTCACCCCTCCACTTT. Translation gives CASSTGRVYNSPLHF.

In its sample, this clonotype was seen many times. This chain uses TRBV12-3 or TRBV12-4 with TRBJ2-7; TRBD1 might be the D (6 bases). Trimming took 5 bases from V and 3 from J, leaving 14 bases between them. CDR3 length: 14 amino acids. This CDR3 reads CASSEGTINYEQYF. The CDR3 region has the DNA TGTGCCAGCAGTGAGGGGACAATTAACTACGAGCAGTACTTC.

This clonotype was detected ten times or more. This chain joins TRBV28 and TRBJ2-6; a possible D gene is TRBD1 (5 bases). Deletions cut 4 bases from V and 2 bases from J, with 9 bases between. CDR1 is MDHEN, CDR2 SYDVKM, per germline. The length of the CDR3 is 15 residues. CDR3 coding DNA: TGTGCCAGCAGTTCGACAGCGACTGGGGCCAACGTCCTGACTTTC. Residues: CASSSTATGANVLTF.

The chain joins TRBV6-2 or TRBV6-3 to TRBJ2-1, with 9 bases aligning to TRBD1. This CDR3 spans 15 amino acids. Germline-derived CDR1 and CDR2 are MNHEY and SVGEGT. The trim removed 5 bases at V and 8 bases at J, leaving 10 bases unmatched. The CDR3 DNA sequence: TGTGCCAGCAGTCCGGGGACAGGGCCTTCGGATGAGCAGTTCTTC. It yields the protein CASSPGTGPSDEQFF.

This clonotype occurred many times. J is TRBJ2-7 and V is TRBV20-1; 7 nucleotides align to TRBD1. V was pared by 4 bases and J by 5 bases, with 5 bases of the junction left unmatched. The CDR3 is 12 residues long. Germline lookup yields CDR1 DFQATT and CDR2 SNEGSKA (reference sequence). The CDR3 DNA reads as TGCAGTGCTAACCCACAGGGGAACGAGCAGTACTTC. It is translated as CSANPQGNEQYF.

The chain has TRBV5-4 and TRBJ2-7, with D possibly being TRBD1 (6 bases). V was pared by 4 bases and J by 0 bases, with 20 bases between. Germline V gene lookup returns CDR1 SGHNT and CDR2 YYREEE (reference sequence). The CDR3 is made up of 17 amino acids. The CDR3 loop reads CASSPIRQAFSSYEQYF. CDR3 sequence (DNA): TGTGCCAGCAGCCCGATCCGACAGGCGTTCAGCTCCTACGAGCAGTACTTC.

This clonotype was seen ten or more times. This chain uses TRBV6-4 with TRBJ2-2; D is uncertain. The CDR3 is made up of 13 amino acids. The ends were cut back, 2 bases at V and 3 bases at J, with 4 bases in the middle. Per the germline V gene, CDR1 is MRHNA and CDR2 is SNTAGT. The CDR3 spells CASSDRDTGELFF. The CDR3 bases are TGTGCCAGCAGTGACAGGGACACCGGGGAGCTGTTTTTT.

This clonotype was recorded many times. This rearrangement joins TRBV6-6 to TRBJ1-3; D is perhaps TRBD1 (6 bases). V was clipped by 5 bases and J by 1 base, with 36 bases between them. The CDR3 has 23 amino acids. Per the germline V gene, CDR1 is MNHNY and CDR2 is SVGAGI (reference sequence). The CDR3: CASSPRQPGQPGGGLGSGNTIYF. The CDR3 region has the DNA TGTGCCAGCAGTCCTAGACAACCGGGACAACCTGGAGGAGGCTTGGGTTCTGGAAACACCATATATTTT.

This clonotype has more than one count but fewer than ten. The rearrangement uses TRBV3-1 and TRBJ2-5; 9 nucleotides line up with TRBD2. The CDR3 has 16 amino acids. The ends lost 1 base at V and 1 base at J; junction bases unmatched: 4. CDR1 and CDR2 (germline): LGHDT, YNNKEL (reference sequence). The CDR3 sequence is CASSQVAGELQETQYF. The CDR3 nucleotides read TGTGCCAGCAGCCAAGTAGCGGGGGAACTCCAAGAGACCCAGTACTTC.

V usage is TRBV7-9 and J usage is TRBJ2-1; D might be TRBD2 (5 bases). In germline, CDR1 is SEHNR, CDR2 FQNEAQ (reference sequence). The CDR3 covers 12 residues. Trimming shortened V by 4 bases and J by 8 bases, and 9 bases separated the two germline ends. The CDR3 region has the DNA TGTGCCAGCAGCTGGACGGAGGATGAGCAGTTCTTC. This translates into CASSWTEDEQFF.

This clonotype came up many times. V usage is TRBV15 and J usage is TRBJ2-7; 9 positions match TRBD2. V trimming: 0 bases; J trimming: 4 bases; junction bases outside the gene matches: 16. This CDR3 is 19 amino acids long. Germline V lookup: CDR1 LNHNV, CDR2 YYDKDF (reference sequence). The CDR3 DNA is TGTGCCACCAGCAGAGATTACAGTAGCGGGGGCCGGATAGATTACGAGCAGTACTTC. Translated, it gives CATSRDYSSGGRIDYEQYF.

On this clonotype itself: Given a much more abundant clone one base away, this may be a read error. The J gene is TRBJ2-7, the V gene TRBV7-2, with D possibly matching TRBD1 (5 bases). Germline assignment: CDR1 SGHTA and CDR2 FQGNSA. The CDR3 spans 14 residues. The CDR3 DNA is TGTGCCAGCAGCCTCTGGGGCGGTTCCTACAAGCAGTACTTC. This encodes CASSLWGGSYKQYF.

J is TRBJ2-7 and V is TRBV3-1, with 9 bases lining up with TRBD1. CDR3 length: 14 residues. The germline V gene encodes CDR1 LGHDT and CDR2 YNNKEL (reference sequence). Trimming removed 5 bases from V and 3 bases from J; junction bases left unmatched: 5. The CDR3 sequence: CASSAGTGNYEQYF. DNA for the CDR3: TGTGCCAGCAGCGCCGGGACAGGGAACTACGAGCAGTACTTC.

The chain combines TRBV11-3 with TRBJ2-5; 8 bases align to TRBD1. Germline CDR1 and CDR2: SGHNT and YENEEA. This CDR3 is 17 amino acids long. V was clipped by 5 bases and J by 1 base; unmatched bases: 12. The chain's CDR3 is CASSRGQAGPIQETQYF. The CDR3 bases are TGTGCCAGCAGCCGGGGACAGGCCGGACCGATCCAAGAGACCCAGTACTTC.

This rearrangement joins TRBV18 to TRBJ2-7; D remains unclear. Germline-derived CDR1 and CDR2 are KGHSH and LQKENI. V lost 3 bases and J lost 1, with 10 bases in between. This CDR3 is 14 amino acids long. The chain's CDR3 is CASSPTTGSYEQYF. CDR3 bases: TGTGCCAGCTCACCGACGACCGGATCCTACGAGCAGTACTTC.

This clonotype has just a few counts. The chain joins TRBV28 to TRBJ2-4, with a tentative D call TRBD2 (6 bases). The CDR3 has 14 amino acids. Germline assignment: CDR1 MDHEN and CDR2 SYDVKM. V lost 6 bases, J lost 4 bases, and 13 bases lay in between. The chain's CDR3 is CASRSRRGKNIQYF. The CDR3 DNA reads TGTGCCAGCAGATCCAGACGGGGGAAAAACATTCAGTACTTC.

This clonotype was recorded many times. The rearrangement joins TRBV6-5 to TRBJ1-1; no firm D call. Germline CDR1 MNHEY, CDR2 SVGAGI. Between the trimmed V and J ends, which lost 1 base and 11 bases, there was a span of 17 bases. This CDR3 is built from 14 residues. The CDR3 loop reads CASSYFQDRQEAFF. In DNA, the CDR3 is TGTGCCAGCAGTTACTTCCAAGACCGCCAGGAGGCTTTCTTT.

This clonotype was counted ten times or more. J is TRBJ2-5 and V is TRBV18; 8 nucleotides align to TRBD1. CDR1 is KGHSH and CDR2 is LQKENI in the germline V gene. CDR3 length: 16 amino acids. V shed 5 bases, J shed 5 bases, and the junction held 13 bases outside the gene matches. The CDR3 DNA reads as TGTGCCAGCTCAACCGCCAGGGCAGGGGGCTATGAGACCCAGTACTTC. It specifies CASSTARAGGYETQYF.

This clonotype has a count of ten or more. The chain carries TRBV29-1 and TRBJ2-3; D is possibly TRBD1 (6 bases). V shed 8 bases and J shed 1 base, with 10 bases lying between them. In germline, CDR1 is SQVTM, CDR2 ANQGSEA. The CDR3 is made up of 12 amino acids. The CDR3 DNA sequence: TGCAGCCTAAGACAGGGCACAGATACGCAGTATTTT. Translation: CSLRQGTDTQYF.

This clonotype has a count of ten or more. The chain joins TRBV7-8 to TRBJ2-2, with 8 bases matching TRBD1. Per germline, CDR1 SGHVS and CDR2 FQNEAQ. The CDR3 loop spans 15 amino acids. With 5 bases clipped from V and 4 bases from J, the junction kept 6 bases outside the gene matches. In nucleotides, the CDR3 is TGTGCCAGCAGCCGGACAGGGCGGTTCACCGGGGAGCTGTTTTTT. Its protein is CASSRTGRFTGELFF.

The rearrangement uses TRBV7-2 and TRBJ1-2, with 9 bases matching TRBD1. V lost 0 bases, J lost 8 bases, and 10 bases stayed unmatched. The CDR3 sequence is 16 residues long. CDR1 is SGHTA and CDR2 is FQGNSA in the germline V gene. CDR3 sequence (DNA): TGTGCCAGCAGCTTAGCATATAAGACAGGGGGAAGCGGCTACACCTTC. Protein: CASSLAYKTGGSGYTF.